These 17 T cell receptor beta chains came from one sample sequenced in a study of OX40 agonist ivuxolimab in advanced cancers. TCRdb's table, derived via immunoSEQ multiplex PCR, lists solely in-frame clones and lacks some. Of approximately 76,000 clones in the sample, roughly 92% are singletons; the top ten hold 6.2%. The sequencing here drew on CD4+ or CD8+ T cells sorted from blood, taken in a trial of the OX40 agonist ivuxolimab. These receptors all stem from an adult with an advanced solid tumor such as melanoma, head and neck, liver or kidney cancer.

This chain connects TRBV7-9 to TRBJ2-3, with D possibly TRBD1 on 5 matching bases. Trimming took 5 bases from V and 3 from J, leaving 15 bases between them. Germline V CDR1 and CDR2: SEHNR, FQNEAQ (reference sequence). The CDR3 is made up of 15 amino acids. CDR3 in amino acids: CASSTLLTETDTQYF. The CDR3 nucleotides are TGTGCCAGCAGCACACTACTGACAGAAACAGATACGCAGTATTTT.

This rearrangement joins TRBV27 to TRBJ2-3; 11 nucleotides match TRBD2. J lost 0 bases, V lost 7 bases, and 9 bases had no gene match. Germline-derived CDR1 and CDR2 are MNHEY and SMNVEV (reference sequence). CDR3 size: 17 residues. The CDR3: CASIPSGLADSTDTQYF. For the CDR3, the DNA is TGTGCCAGCATCCCCTCGGGACTAGCGGATAGCACAGATACGCAGTATTTT.

The J gene is TRBJ2-7, the V gene TRBV2; TRBD1 matches 8 bases. Trimming removed 6 bases from V and 6 bases from J; junction bases left unmatched: 13. The CDR3 runs to 15 residues. Per the germline V gene, CDR1 is SNHLY and CDR2 is FYNNEI. CDR3 DNA sequence: TGTGCCAGCAGGGAAACCGGGACAGGACCAGCCGAGCAGTACTTC. Translated: CASRETGTGPAEQYF.

This clone was observed once. The chain uses TRBV7-9 and TRBJ2-2; D gene unclear. Trimming left V 1 base short and J 0 bases short, with 9 bases between. CDR1 is SEHNR, CDR2 FQNEAQ, per germline (reference sequence). The CDR3 covers 16 residues. The CDR3 spells CASSLVLAANTGELFF. The CDR3 DNA follows: TGTGCCAGCAGCTTAGTGCTGGCAGCGAACACCGGGGAGCTGTTTTTT. The full variable domain, rest sourced from reference TRBV7-9 and TRBJ2-2, is DTGVSQNPRHKITKRGQNVTFRCDPISEHNRLYWYRQTLGQGPEFLTYFQNEAQLEKSRLLSDRFSAERPKGSFSTLEIQRTEQGDSAMYLCASSLVLAANTGELFFGEGSRLTVL.

The chain uses TRBV15 and TRBJ2-5; D is unclear. The CDR3 loop spans 14 amino acids. Germline CDR1 is LNHNV and CDR2 is YYDKDF (reference sequence). The V end lost 0 bases, the J end lost 5 bases, and 10 bases lay between the germline ends. The CDR3 region is CATSREGRWETQYF. The CDR3 nucleotides read TGTGCCACCAGCAGAGAGGGCAGATGGGAGACCCAGTACTTC.

This chain joins TRBV6-5 and TRBJ2-1; D remains ambiguous. V was trimmed by 4 bases and J by 4 bases, leaving 11 bases between them. CDR3 length: 14 amino acids. CDR1 and CDR2 from the germline V gene are MNHEY and SVGAGI. CDR3 sequence: CASSSLQRYNEQFF. The DNA for the CDR3 is TGTGCCAGCAGTTCCCTACAGCGATACAATGAGCAGTTCTTC.

The chain has TRBV27 and TRBJ2-2; D is undetermined. Trimming pared 3 bases from V and 7 bases from J, leaving 6 bases between. Per germline, CDR1 MNHEY and CDR2 SMNVEV (reference sequence). This CDR3 has 12 residues. In DNA, the CDR3 is TGTGCCAGCAGTTTTATTGGCGGGGAGCTGTTTTTT. Translating gives CASSFIGGELFF.

The rearrangement uses TRBV2 and TRBJ2-3, with no clear D. The CDR3 has 10 amino acids. Deletions cut 7 bases from V and 3 bases from J, with 2 bases between. Germline V gene data show CDR1 as SNHLY and CDR2 as FYNNEI. The CDR3 reads CASKTDTQYF. CDR3 sequence (DNA): TGTGCCAGCAAAACAGATACGCAGTATTTT.

The V and J genes are TRBV27 and TRBJ1-4; 10 nucleotides line up with TRBD1. The CDR3 sequence is 15 residues long. Trimming removed 5 bases from V and 7 bases from J; junction bases left unmatched: 7. Germline-derived CDR1 and CDR2 are MNHEY and SMNVEV (reference sequence). The chain's CDR3 is CASSPWTGGTEKLFF. CDR3 DNA: TGTGCCAGCAGTCCATGGACAGGGGGAACTGAAAAACTGTTTTTT.

The rearrangement uses TRBV7-8 and TRBJ2-5, with TRBD2 matching 10 bases. The CDR3 loop spans 18 amino acids. In germline, CDR1 is SGHVS, CDR2 FQNEAQ. V trimming: 3 bases; J trimming: 5 bases; junction bases outside the gene matches: 15. The CDR3 reads CASSFSSSQRGGIETQYF. CDR3 sequence (DNA): TGTGCCAGCAGCTTCTCCAGTTCCCAGCGGGGGGGTATCGAGACCCAGTACTTC.

The genes are TRBV27 and TRBJ2-7, with D possibly called TRBD1 or TRBD2 (5 bases each). Trimming removed 8 bases from V and 3 bases from J, with 20 bases in between. The V gene's germline CDR1 is MNHEY and CDR2 SMNVEV (reference sequence). CDR3 length equals 15 residues. In DNA, the CDR3 is TGTGCCAGCGGACTGGCGCCAGGGCCCCTCTACGAGCAGTACTTC. It is translated as CASGLAPGPLYEQYF.

CDR3 loop: CASSSAGGTGELFF. Written as DNA, the CDR3 is TGTGCCAGCAGTTCTGCCGGGGGGACCGGGGAGCTGTTTTTT. The chain recombines TRBV27 with TRBJ2-2; 7 bases align to TRBD2. J was trimmed by 5 bases and V by 4 bases; bases with no gene match: 4. Germline CDR1 reads MNHEY; CDR2 reads SMNVEV (reference sequence). The CDR3 sequence is 14 residues long.

Comment on this clone: The sample holds other DNA sequences that translate to the same CDR3. Here the CDR3 reads CASSLGQNYGYTF. The CDR3 nucleotides are TGTGCCAGCAGTTTGGGACAGAACTATGGCTACACCTTC. The rearrangement joins TRBV27 to TRBJ1-2, with TRBD1 matching over 7 bases. The CDR3 has 13 amino acids. Germline V gives CDR1 MNHEY, CDR2 SMNVEV (reference sequence). The V segment lost 3 bases and the J segment 2 bases; nucleotides outside the gene matches: 0.

The genes are TRBV6-6 and TRBJ1-2; 7 bases are a match to TRBD1. Germline V gives CDR1 MNHNY, CDR2 SVGAGI (reference sequence). The CDR3 is 16 residues long. The V gene end was trimmed by 7 bases and the J gene end by 3 bases; junction bases not matched to a gene: 14. CDR3 sequence reads: CASISSQGPLHYGYTF. As DNA, the CDR3 is TGTGCCAGCATCTCATCACAGGGGCCCCTCCACTATGGCTACACCTTC.

The chain carries TRBV11-2 and TRBJ1-1; D is perhaps TRBD1 (5 bases). The V end lost 2 bases, the J end lost 1 base, and 14 bases lay between the germline ends. Germline CDR1 reads SGHAT; CDR2 reads FQNNGV. The CDR3 is 16 amino acids. This CDR3 is CASSLWDPPGNTEAFF. The DNA for the CDR3 is TGTGCCAGCAGCTTATGGGACCCTCCTGGGAACACTGAAGCTTTCTTT.

The chain employs TRBV5-1 and TRBJ2-2; the match to TRBD2 covers 9 bases. The germline CDR1 and CDR2 sequences are SGHRS and YFSETQ. The length of the CDR3 is 17 residues. J was trimmed by 3 bases and V by 1 base; bases with no gene match: 7. The CDR3 DNA reads TGCGCCAGCAGCTTGATCCTAGCGGGACTCGACACCGGGGAGCTGTTTTTT. Translation: CASSLILAGLDTGELFF.

The rearrangement links TRBV2 to TRBJ2-7, with 8 positions matching TRBD2. CDR3 length equals 13 residues. V shed 5 bases, J shed 6 bases, and the junction held 6 bases outside the gene matches. CDR1 is SNHLY and CDR2 is FYNNEI in the germline V gene. CDR3 coding DNA: TGTGCCAGCAGTAGCGGGAGCGCCGCCGAGCAGTACTTC. As protein: CASSSGSAAEQYF.